A single sample gave rise to the 5 T cell receptor beta chains below, sequenced in a study. The TRBV12-4/TRBJ1-2 clonotypes were amplified using barcode primers with ligated adaptors. MiXCR, run by TCRdb on the multiplex PCR reads, gives a single entry per CDR3 protein. The table lists roughly 1,600 distinct CDR3 sequences, about 4% of them singletons. The sequencing sample was made of naive CD4+ T cells sorted from blood. Subset here: naive CD4+ T cells, CD4+CD45RA+CD25-. The origin of the receptors is a female donor with breast cancer.

By sample share, this clonotype is medium-sized (0.01 to 0.1%). This chain connects TRBV12-3 or TRBV12-4 to TRBJ1-2; D is unresolved. The CDR3 covers 13 residues. V was pared by 3 bases and J by 6 bases, with 11 bases between. DNA of the CDR3: TGTGCCAGCAGTTTCGCCGCGACCCATGGCTACACCTTC. Its translation is CASSFAATHGYTF.

Comment on this clonotype: With a much larger clone just one base away, this may be a read error. The CDR3 ends on some other residue instead of the conserved phenylalanine or tryptophan, so this is likely a read error. The CDR3, as DNA: TGTGCCAGCAGTCGTACCGGGACAGGAACTAACTATGGCTACACCCTC. Translation: CASSRTGTGTNYGYTL. V is TRBV12-3 or TRBV12-4 and J is TRBJ1-2, with TRBD1 identical over 8 bases. V dropped 5 bases and J dropped 0; count of bases not matched to a gene: 8. The CDR3 extends over 16 amino acids.

The chain links TRBV12-3 or TRBV12-4 to TRBJ1-2; no clear D gene. V gave up 1 base and J gave up 4 bases, with 10 bases separating them. This CDR3 region has 14 residues. This CDR3 is CASSLDGSVYGYTF. The CDR3 coding sequence is TGTGCCAGCAGTTTAGACGGCTCAGTCTATGGCTACACCTTC.

Ten or more counts support this clonotype. CDR3 coding DNA: TGTGCCAGCAGTCGTACTCCTCGCTCCAGGAGGGATAACTATGGCTACACCTTC. It is translated as CASSRTPRSRRDNYGYTF. This rearrangement joins TRBV12-3 or TRBV12-4 to TRBJ1-2; D not resolved. The CDR3 covers 18 residues. V was clipped by 5 bases and J by 1 base, with 23 bases between them.

The table lists this clonotype with a few counts. The gene calls are TRBV12-3 or TRBV12-4 and TRBJ1-2, with D unresolved. This CDR3 has 13 residues. With 6 bases removed from V and 6 bases from J, the gap between germline ends came to 14 bases. DNA for the CDR3: TGTGCCAGCAGCCTGGTGGGGATCCATGGCTACACCTTC. Translation gives CASSLVGIHGYTF.